The 14 T cell receptor beta chains listed next were all sequenced from one sample in a study of T cell responses to AZD1222 COVID-19 vaccine (dated by TCRdb to about 2021). Receptors were amplified or captured by the immunoSEQ multiplex PCR assay. TCRdb obtained this table from immuneACCESS and retained in-frame rearrangements with V and J assigned. These tables miss some clones; where compared with another copy, unresolved V genes account for less than half of the shortfall, and the remainder is unexplained. Within this sample are around 130,000 clones, with around 85% of them counted one time only. The ten largest clones capture roughly 9% of the sample. Reading the label with the study, this specimen's time point is: baseline before first vaccination. The specimen was peripheral blood, collected on day 0 of AZD1222 vaccination. All receptors come from an adult in good health.

The V gene is TRBV30, the J gene TRBJ1-4; possible D gene TRBD1, 5 bases. Germline-derived CDR1 and CDR2 are GTSNPN and SVGIG (reference sequence). The CDR3 spans 11 residues. Deletions cut 3 bases from V and 10 bases from J, with 9 bases between. The CDR3 protein is CAWRGEGKLFF. The CDR3 region has the DNA TGTGCCTGGAGGGGGGAGGGAAAACTGTTTTTT.

The chain uses TRBV5-6 and TRBJ2-7, with 9 bases fitting TRBD1. The CDR3 length is 14 residues. Germline V gene lookup returns CDR1 SGHDT and CDR2 YYEEEE. V shed 4 bases and J 5 bases; nucleotides not matched to a gene: 7. Here the CDR3 reads CASSTTGGTHEQYF. In DNA form, the CDR3 reads TGTGCCAGCAGCACAACAGGGGGCACACACGAGCAGTACTTC.

For the CDR3, the DNA is TGCGCCAGCAGCTTGAGAATTAGCGGGGGGCCCGGGGAGCTGTTTTTT. Its protein product is CASSLRISGGPGELFF. The gene calls are TRBV5-1 and TRBJ2-2; 10 bases line up with TRBD2. From germline, CDR1 is SGHRS and CDR2 YFSETQ. The CDR3 totals 16 residues. Losses at the gene ends were 1 base for V and 6 bases for J; bases not matched to a gene: 6. Full variable domain (missing parts from reference TRBV5-1 and TRBJ2-2): KAGVTQTPRYLIKTRGQQVTLSCSPISGHRSVSWYQQTPGQGLQFLFEYFSETQRNKGNFPGRFSGRQFSNSRSEMNVSTLELGDSALYLCASSLRISGGPGELFFGEGSRLTVL.

This clone was recorded only once. V gene TRBV7-8 combines with J gene TRBJ1-5; 11 nucleotides agree with TRBD1. CDR1 SGHVS and CDR2 FQNEAQ come from the germline V gene. The CDR3 totals 21 residues. The junction had 15 bases not matched to a gene; V was cut back by 2 bases and J by 0 bases. CDR3 sequence reads: CASSLTRWDRGVLGSNQPQHF. DNA of the CDR3: TGTGCCAGCAGCTTAACGCGCTGGGACAGGGGGGTTTTAGGTAGCAATCAGCCCCAGCATTTT. Complete variable domain (other parts from reference TRBV7-8 and TRBJ1-5): GAGVSQSPRYKVAKRGQDVALRCDPISGHVSLFWYQQALGQGPEFLTYFQNEAQLDKSGLPSDRFFAERPEGSVSTLKIQRTQQEDSAVYLCASSLTRWDRGVLGSNQPQHFGDGTRLSIL.

V gene TRBV11-1 combines with J gene TRBJ2-5; 8 bases agree with TRBD2. V lost 8 bases and J lost 2; bases outside the gene matches: 7. The CDR3 has 14 amino acids. CDR1 is SGHAT and CDR2 is FQDESV in the germline V gene (reference sequence). CDR3 protein: CASGVLAEQETQYF. The CDR3 DNA reads TGTGCCAGCGGAGTACTAGCGGAACAAGAGACCCAGTACTTC.

The chain is built from TRBV28 and TRBJ2-3, with 7 bases lining up with TRBD1. The CDR3 runs 14 residues. Germline values: CDR1 MDHEN, CDR2 SYDVKM. V shed 7 bases and J 6 bases; nucleotides not matched to a gene: 10. The CDR3 loop is CASTFIGGEDTQYF. The CDR3 bases are TGTGCCAGCACCTTCATAGGGGGCGAGGATACGCAGTATTTT.

A word on this clone: One end of the junction varies from germline; a read error may be responsible. The V call is TRBV11-2, the J call TRBJ2-2; TRBD1 matches 11 bases. Germline CDR1 reads SGHAT; CDR2 reads FQNNGV. This CDR3 spans 15 amino acids. This CDR3 is CASRLGQGATGELFF. The DNA of the CDR3 is TGTGCCAGCAGATTAGGACAGGGGGCGACCGGGGAGCTGTTTTTT.

This clone was seen only a few times. This sequence joins TRBV6-6 and TRBJ1-1; D remains ambiguous. The germline CDR1 and CDR2 sequences are MNHNY and SVGAGI (reference sequence). The CDR3 sequence is 13 residues long. V dropped 5 bases and J dropped 4 bases, with 11 bases sitting between them. The DNA for the CDR3 is TGTGCCAGCAGTAGCCTCATTGGCACTGAAGCTTTCTTT. Translating gives CASSSLIGTEAFF.

The chain is built from TRBV19 and TRBJ2-3, with 7 nucleotides matching TRBD1. Per germline, CDR1 LNHDA and CDR2 SQIVND (reference sequence). The CDR3 loop spans 15 amino acids. V lost 4 bases to trimming and J lost 4 bases; unmatched junction nucleotides: 8. The CDR3 protein is CASSKQGLFADTQYF. CDR3 DNA: TGTGCCAGTAGTAAACAGGGGTTATTTGCAGATACGCAGTATTTT.

The CDR3 loop is CASSRTGTDYGYTF. Written as DNA, the CDR3 is TGTGCCAGCAGCCGGACGGGGACAGACTATGGCTACACCTTC. The rearrangement links TRBV7-9 to TRBJ1-2, with 7 bases lining up with TRBD1. The CDR3 extends over 14 amino acids. From germline, CDR1 is SEHNR and CDR2 FQNEAQ (reference sequence). The V gene end was trimmed by 5 bases and the J gene end by 3 bases; junction bases not matched to a gene: 6.

This chain uses TRBV7-2 with TRBJ2-7, with D hard to call. The V gene lost 4 bases and the J gene lost 3 bases, with 16 bases spanning the gap. Germline CDR1 SGHTA, CDR2 FQGNSA. This CDR3 is built from 15 residues. This CDR3 reads CASSSTVVFDYEQYF. The CDR3 DNA sequence: TGTGCCAGCAGCTCCACGGTCGTGTTCGACTACGAGCAGTACTTC.

The gene calls are TRBV4-3 and TRBJ1-2; D ambiguous. V gave up 1 base and J gave up 10 bases, with 13 bases separating them. The germline V gene has CDR1 LGHNA and CDR2 YSLEER. The CDR3 has 13 residues. The CDR3 DNA sequence: TGCGCCAGCAGCCAAGGGCCGGGTGGAGACTACACCTTC. Its translation is CASSQGPGGDYTF.

CDR3: CASGGLGTGDYGYTF. The CDR3 coding sequence is TGTGCCAGCGGGGGGCTGGGGACAGGGGACTATGGCTACACCTTC. The V and J genes are TRBV28 and TRBJ1-2, with TRBD1 matching 10 bases. The germline gives CDR1 MDHEN, CDR2 SYDVKM. The V segment lost 8 bases and the J segment 3 bases; nucleotides outside the gene matches: 9. The CDR3 extends over 15 amino acids.

This clone was recorded a few times. This chain connects TRBV11-3 to TRBJ2-3, with 8 bases identical to TRBD2. Germline loops: CDR1 SGHNT, CDR2 YENEEA. This CDR3 spans 13 amino acids. Trimming at V came to 9 bases and at J to 5 bases, leaving 7 bases not matched to a gene. The CDR3 spells CASEISGVDTQYF. CDR3 sequence (DNA): TGTGCCAGTGAGATTAGCGGGGTAGATACGCAGTATTTT.